The next 30 T cell receptor beta chains were all read from a single sample in a study of shared clonotypes between healthy human individuals. Libraries were prepared by immunoSEQ multiplex PCR; TCRdb keeps only in-frame clonotypes and omits some of them. The sample has around 1,900,000 clones, 93% seen once. It was CD45RO-negative cells, positively selected for CCR7, that made up naive CD8 cells, with terminally differentiated effector memory CD45RA+ cells excluded. Source material: naive CD8+ T cells from PBMCs. The receptors were sampled from a man aged 18 to 29 in good health. Some clones in this sample may be carry-over from other donors' samples.

The chain couples TRBV4-3 to TRBJ1-2; D remains ambiguous. Per the germline V gene, CDR1 is LGHNA and CDR2 is YSLEER. V lost 0 bases and J lost 0, with 14 bases in between. The CDR3 totals 17 residues. CDR3: CASSQDTGVLANYGYTF. CDR3 coding DNA: TGCGCCAGCAGCCAAGATACCGGGGTTTTAGCTAACTATGGCTACACCTTC.

Remarks on this clone: At one end, the junction sequence differs from germline, possibly due to a read error. DNA of the CDR3: TGTGCCAGCAGAGAAGGAGGAGGTTGGGACCAGCCCCAGCATTTT. Translating gives CASREGGGWDQPQHF. The chain is built from TRBV2 and TRBJ1-5, with a weak D call TRBD1 (5 bases). Germline values: CDR1 SNHLY, CDR2 FYNNEI. This CDR3 spans 15 amino acids.

The V and J genes are TRBV2 and TRBJ1-2; 8 bases match TRBD1. Germline CDR1 reads SNHLY; CDR2 reads FYNNEI. CDR3 length: 15 amino acids. With 5 bases clipped from V and 8 bases from J, the junction kept 13 bases outside the gene matches. In DNA form, the CDR3 reads TGTGCCAGCAGTATAAAGTCAGGGGGCTTGCCCGGCTACACCTTC. Translating it yields CASSIKSGGLPGYTF.

The chain recombines TRBV5-1 with TRBJ2-3; no definite D call. This CDR3 spans 18 amino acids. Germline assignment: CDR1 SGHRS and CDR2 YFSETQ. V lost 0 bases, J lost 0 bases, and 17 bases lay in between. CDR3 sequence (DNA): TGCGCCAGCAGCTTGGCTCGCAGTAGGGTCCCTAGCACAGATACGCAGTATTTT. It translates to CASSLARSRVPSTDTQYF.

The chain combines TRBV6-1 with TRBJ2-7; 12 bases match TRBD1. The CDR3 has 15 amino acids. V shed 6 bases, J shed 4 bases, and the junction held 7 bases outside the gene matches. Per germline, CDR1 MNHNS and CDR2 SASEGT. CDR3 region: CASSVGQGAGYEQYF. The CDR3, as DNA: TGTGCCAGCAGCGTGGGACAGGGGGCGGGTTACGAGCAGTACTTC.

The gene calls are TRBV4-2 and TRBJ2-7; D not certain. V lost 1 base, J lost 4 bases, and 23 bases lay in between. This CDR3 is 18 amino acids long. CDR1 is LGHNA, CDR2 YNFKEQ, per germline. DNA for the CDR3: TGTGCCAGCAGCCAAGTCCAAGTAGGCGGACCTTACCATTACGAGCAGTACTTC. Translating it yields CASSQVQVGGPYHYEQYF.

This chain joins TRBV27 and TRBJ1-1; D perhaps matches TRBD1 (6 bases). Germline values: CDR1 MNHEY, CDR2 SMNVEV (reference sequence). CDR3 length: 13 amino acids. V gave up 5 bases and J gave up 6 bases, with 13 bases separating them. The CDR3, as DNA: TGTGCCAGCAGTCCCTCGGGGGGGCCTGAAGCTTTCTTT. Translation gives CASSPSGGPEAFF.

This clone was detected a few times. This sample also contains other DNA sequences that code for the same CDR3. The rearrangement joins TRBV6-1 to TRBJ1-3; D not certain. In germline, CDR1 is MNHNS, CDR2 SASEGT. V lost 4 bases to trimming and J lost 0 bases, with 7 bases between them. This CDR3 is built from 14 residues. This chain's CDR3 is CASSVRGSGNTIYF. CDR3 DNA sequence: TGTGCCAGCAGTGTGCGGGGCTCTGGAAACACCATATATTTT.

About this clone: At the DNA level, this CDR3 is encoded by other sequences in the same sample as well. The rearrangement joins TRBV2 to TRBJ2-1; TRBD2 might be the D (5 bases). The CDR3 sequence is 16 residues long. V was clipped by 3 bases and J by 0 bases, with 12 bases between them. Looked up from germline, CDR1 is SNHLY and CDR2 is FYNNEI. The CDR3: CASSDPRESSYNEQFF. The CDR3 coding sequence is TGTGCCAGCAGTGATCCCCGGGAAAGCTCCTACAATGAGCAGTTCTTC. The whole variable domain, remainder taken from reference TRBV2 and TRBJ2-1, is EPEVTQTPSHQVTQMGQEVILRCVPISNHLYFYWYRQILGQKVEFLVSFYNNEISEKSEIFDDQFSVERPDGSNFTLKIRSTKLEDSAMYFCASSDPRESSYNEQFFGPGTRLTVL.

The chain links TRBV7-8 to TRBJ2-2; D possibly corresponds to TRBD2 (6 bases). This CDR3 comprises 16 residues. Germline-derived CDR1 and CDR2 are SGHVS and FQNEAQ. V was pared by 1 base and J by 8 bases, with 17 bases between. In DNA, the CDR3 is TGTGCCAGCAGCTTAGAATCGGGGTACGGGAGAGGGGAGCTGTTTTTT. This sequence encodes CASSLESGYGRGELFF. The full variable domain, with the rest looked up from reference TRBV7-8 and TRBJ2-2, is GAGVSQSPRYKVAKRGQDVALRCDPISGHVSLFWYQQALGQGPEFLTYFQNEAQLDKSGLPSDRFFAERPEGSVSTLKIQRTQQEDSAVYLCASSLESGYGRGELFFGEGSRLTVL.

The chain recombines TRBV7-9 with TRBJ1-2, with D possibly TRBD1 on 5 matching bases. Germline CDR1 is SEHNR and CDR2 is FQNEAQ (reference sequence). Between the trimmed V and J ends, which lost 4 bases and 8 bases, there was a span of 14 bases. This CDR3 spans 13 amino acids. CDR3 sequence reads: CASSSLGTLGYTF. The CDR3 bases are TGTGCCAGCAGCTCCCTCGGGACCTTGGGCTACACCTTC.

This chain joins TRBV5-6 and TRBJ2-3; D gene unclear. Per the germline V gene, CDR1 is SGHDT and CDR2 is YYEEEE. Between the trimmed V and J ends, which lost 4 bases and 3 bases, there was a span of 12 bases. CDR3 length: 14 residues. Here the CDR3 DNA reads TGTGCCAGCAGCACGAGTACCTGGACAGATACGCAGTATTTT. Its translation is CASSTSTWTDTQYF.

V is TRBV6-5 and J is TRBJ2-7; a possible D gene is TRBD1 (5 bases). This CDR3 is built from 14 residues. The ends were cut back, 2 bases at V and 1 base at J, with 9 bases in the middle. CDR1 is MNHEY and CDR2 is SVGAGI in the germline V gene. In DNA form, the CDR3 reads TGTGCCAGCAGTTACGGTGACAGTTCCTACGAGCAGTACTTC. Translation gives CASSYGDSSYEQYF.

The chain is built from TRBV5-6 and TRBJ2-7; D is perhaps TRBD1 (6 bases). Deletions cut 0 bases from V and 2 bases from J, with 9 bases between. CDR1 and CDR2 (germline): SGHDT, YYEEEE. The CDR3 sequence is 14 residues long. CDR3 coding DNA: TGTGCCAGCAGCTTGGGACAGGCCGCCTACGAGCAGTACTTC. Translation gives CASSLGQAAYEQYF.

V is TRBV6-1 and J is TRBJ1-5; 7 bases are a match to TRBD1. The CDR3 extends over 16 amino acids. Germline CDR1 and CDR2: MNHNS and SASEGT. The V gene end was trimmed by 1 base and the J gene end by 0 bases; junction bases not matched to a gene: 3. The CDR3 bases are TGTGCCAGCAGTGAAGGGACAGGTACTAGCAATCAGCCCCAGCATTTT. Translating gives CASSEGTGTSNQPQHF.

The CDR3 region is CSVGGGNEQFF. CDR3 coding DNA: TGCAGCGTTGGAGGGGGGAATGAGCAGTTCTTC. The chain recombines TRBV29-1 with TRBJ2-1; D tentatively reads TRBD1 or TRBD2 (6 bases each). V was pared by 4 bases and J by 7 bases, with 8 bases between. CDR1 and CDR2 from the germline V gene are SQVTM and ANQGSEA. This CDR3 has 11 amino acids.

The sample holds a few counts of this clone. The chain joins TRBV29-1 to TRBJ2-3; 9 positions match TRBD2. CDR3 length: 14 amino acids. With V trimmed by 4 bases and J by 6 bases, 8 bases remained unmatched. Germline lookup yields CDR1 SQVTM and CDR2 ANQGSEA. CDR3: CSVGGGRAKDTQYF. Written as DNA, the CDR3 is TGCAGCGTTGGGGGCGGGAGGGCCAAGGATACGCAGTATTTT.

J is TRBJ2-3 and V is TRBV7-8; TRBD2 agrees at 8 bases. Germline lookup yields CDR1 SGHVS and CDR2 FQNEAQ. CDR3 length equals 18 residues. With V trimmed by 5 bases and J by 2 bases, 15 bases remained unmatched. CDR3 in amino acids: CASSDPLESSGTTDTQYF. The CDR3 coding sequence is TGTGCCAGCAGCGATCCCCTAGAGAGTAGCGGGACCACAGATACGCAGTATTTT.

The V call is TRBV28, the J call TRBJ2-1; 12 bases align to TRBD2. Losses at the gene ends were 6 bases for V and 8 bases for J; bases not matched to a gene: 8. The CDR3 extends over 15 amino acids. Germline-derived CDR1 and CDR2 are MDHEN and SYDVKM. The CDR3 here is CASSVLAGGGDEQFF. CDR3 coding DNA: TGTGCCAGCAGCGTCCTAGCGGGAGGGGGCGATGAGCAGTTCTTC.

The chain employs TRBV5-1 and TRBJ2-7; 12 nucleotides align to TRBD2. The germline V gene has CDR1 SGHRS and CDR2 YFSETQ. The trim removed 7 bases at V and 7 bases at J, leaving 12 bases unmatched. CDR3 size: 15 residues. DNA for the CDR3: TGCGCCAGCGCCCAAAGGACTAGCGGGACAAGGGAGCAGTACTTC. Protein product: CASAQRTSGTREQYF.

A single count supports this clone. The rearrangement joins TRBV5-1 to TRBJ2-7, with 9 bases that match TRBD1. Germline V CDR1 and CDR2: SGHRS, YFSETQ. The CDR3 extends over 16 amino acids. V trimming: 4 bases; J trimming: 0 bases; junction bases outside the gene matches: 8. This chain's CDR3 is CASSSHRGPSSYEQYF. CDR3 bases: TGCGCCAGCAGCAGCCACAGGGGGCCGAGCTCCTACGAGCAGTACTTC. Filled out from reference TRBV5-1 and TRBJ2-7, the complete variable domain reads KAGVTQTPRYLIKTRGQQVTLSCSPISGHRSVSWYQQTPGQGLQFLFEYFSETQRNKGNFPGRFSGRQFSNSRSEMNVSTLELGDSALYLCASSSHRGPSSYEQYFGPGTRLTVT.

CDR3 DNA: TGTGCCAGCAGCCAAGGGAGGACCCAAGAGACCCAGTACTTC. Translating it yields CASSQGRTQETQYF. The V gene is TRBV14, the J gene TRBJ2-5; weak D call: TRBD2 (5 bases). With 1 base removed from V and 1 base from J, the gap between germline ends came to 7 bases. CDR1 and CDR2 from the germline V gene are SGHDN and FVKESK. The CDR3 runs to 14 residues.

The rearrangement joins TRBV28 to TRBJ2-2; perhaps TRBD2 as D (6 bases). Trimming removed 1 base from V and 2 bases from J, with 14 bases in between. There are 17 residues in the CDR3. The germline V gene encodes CDR1 MDHEN and CDR2 SYDVKM. This chain's CDR3 is CASSLSAAGTNTGELFF. As DNA, the CDR3 is TGTGCCAGCAGTTTATCCGCGGCAGGGACTAACACCGGGGAGCTGTTTTTT.

V is TRBV19 and J is TRBJ1-1; 8 positions agree with TRBD1. V was pared by 4 bases and J by 1 base, with 5 bases of the junction left unmatched. The CDR3 contains 15 residues. Germline CDR1 and CDR2: LNHDA and SQIVND (reference sequence). DNA of the CDR3: TGTGCCAGTAGTAATCCCGGGACAGGGAACACTGAAGCTTTCTTT. It yields the protein CASSNPGTGNTEAFF.

The chain employs TRBV6-1 and TRBJ2-7, with 7 bases fitting TRBD2. The J segment lost 6 bases and the V segment lost 2 bases, leaving 13 bases of the junction unmatched. The germline gives CDR1 MNHNS, CDR2 SASEGT. The CDR3 runs to 16 residues. DNA of the CDR3: TGTGCCAGCAGTGAACATGACGCGGGAGAGCAGGGCGAGCAGTACTTC. It yields the protein CASSEHDAGEQGEQYF.

CDR3 nucleotides: TGTGCCAGTAGTATTACAGGGGACACCTACAATGAGCAGTTCTTC. This encodes CASSITGDTYNEQFF. V usage is TRBV19 and J usage is TRBJ2-1, with 7 bases identical to TRBD1. CDR3 length equals 15 residues. J gave up 2 bases and V 3 bases, and 4 bases lay outside the gene matches. The germline V gene encodes CDR1 LNHDA and CDR2 SQIVND (reference sequence).

The chain employs TRBV2 and TRBJ2-1; D is unresolved. CDR1 and CDR2 from the germline V gene are SNHLY and FYNNEI. V was cut by 8 bases and J by 4 bases, with 9 bases left in between. The CDR3 length is 12 residues. The CDR3 protein is CASLTGYNEQFF. The CDR3 DNA sequence: TGTGCCAGCCTAACTGGGTACAATGAGCAGTTCTTC.

V gene TRBV10-1 combines with J gene TRBJ2-7, with 11 positions matching TRBD1. From germline, CDR1 is WNHNN and CDR2 SYGVQD (reference sequence). The CDR3 loop spans 13 amino acids. V lost 4 bases and J lost 6; bases outside the gene matches: 2. CDR3 amino acids: CASSGDRGFEQYF. The CDR3 bases are TGCGCCAGCAGTGGGGACAGGGGGTTCGAGCAGTACTTC.

This chain uses TRBV11-2 with TRBJ1-4; no clear D gene. This CDR3 has 15 residues. The V and J ends lost 1 base and 5 bases respectively, with 11 bases between them. Germline V lookup: CDR1 SGHAT, CDR2 FQNNGV. CDR3 coding DNA: TGTGCCAGCAGCTTAGGGGCCCGGGGAAATGAAAAACTGTTTTTT. Its protein is CASSLGARGNEKLFF. The complete variable domain, with remaining parts taken from reference TRBV11-2 and TRBJ1-4, reads EAGVAQSPRYKIIEKRQSVAFWCNPISGHATLYWYQQILGQGPKLLIQFQNNGVVDDSQLPKDRFSAERLKGVDSTLKIQPAKLEDSAVYLCASSLGARGNEKLFFGSGTQLSVL.

This rearrangement joins TRBV10-3 to TRBJ1-5, with D possibly matching TRBD1 (5 bases). This CDR3 spans 15 amino acids. V was cut by 10 bases and J by 0 bases, with 16 bases left in between. Germline V gene sequence: CDR1 ENHRY, CDR2 SYGVKD. CDR3 loop: CATFDRDYSNQPQHF. As DNA, the CDR3 is TGTGCCACGTTCGACAGAGATTATAGCAATCAGCCCCAGCATTTT.